This is a list of T cell receptor beta chains from one sample in a study of regulatory T cells in long-lasting Graves disease. A single record per CDR3 protein comes from TCRdb applying MiXCR to the multiplex PCR reads. The data hold 360,000 or so distinct CDR3 sequences, with less than 30% observed a single time. Source: peripheral blood mononuclear cells (PBMCs), taken when the disease was refractory, from a patient treated with antithyroid drugs. These receptors all stem from a woman aged 40 to 50 with Graves disease. Each CDR3 is given without its conserved first and last residue. Clone size, where shown, is once, few, many, or a class for clones that have expanded.

j_call clone_size v_call cdr3_aa
TRBJ2-7 NA TRBV3-1 ASSFGGSHEQY
TRBJ1-6 NA TRBV15 ATSRDLDRALH
TRBJ1-5 many TRBV28 ASSSSQGLRQPQH
TRBJ2-5 NA TRBV24-1 ATSDRGGQETQY
TRBJ2-2 few TRBV3-1 ASSQERVVGELF
TRBJ2-4 many TRBV12-3/TRBV12-4 ASTPTGFAPFGKNIQY
TRBJ1-5 NA TRBV19 ASTAWGHSDQPQH
TRBJ1-5 many TRBV20-1 SALKTGGGNQPQH
TRBJ2-7 many TRBV2 ASSDIRSTYEQY
TRBJ2-3 NA TRBV12-3/TRBV12-4 ATATSGRAQY
TRBJ2-4 NA TRBV7-9 ASSLALSSAKNIQY
TRBJ1-5 many TRBV2 ASTGSSNQPQH
TRBJ2-7 few TRBV5-6 ASSRGGPLRSSYEQY
TRBJ2-7 NA TRBV6-4 ATRRTGRYEQY
TRBJ2-5 NA TRBV4-1 ASSQAASGRGSY
TRBJ2-2 many TRBV11-3 ASSPQTGELF
TRBJ2-7 many TRBV28 ADPPPNEQY
TRBJ1-1 NA TRBV5-1 ASSLAIFPNTEAF
TRBJ2-7 NA TRBV4-1 ASKGYSYEQY
TRBJ1-4 many TRBV20-1 SARDTGIPNEKLF
TRBJ1-1 many TRBV6-1 ASSPSGLGTNTEAF
TRBJ2-5 many TRBV20-1 SARDPGTGGWETQY
TRBJ2-1 NA TRBV29-1 SVEAPTGGLNEQF
TRBJ2-1 NA TRBV2 ASYRVVAGGSSYNEQF
TRBJ1-5 many TRBV2 ASTAGTGGQPQH
TRBJ2-7 few TRBV29-1 SVEYGYEQY
TRBJ1-2 many TRBV12-3/TRBV12-4 ASRPDGNYGYT
TRBJ2-5 NA TRBV6-1 ASSHRGGGTVKGTQY
TRBJ2-3 NA TRBV29-1 SATLAGNTDTQY
TRBJ2-2 many TRBV2 ASSDGLHPGELF
TRBJ2-5 many TRBV6-2/TRBV6-3 ASSYDGAVGETQY
TRBJ2-4 NA TRBV20-1 SASLGRGDFLAKNIQY
TRBJ1-1 once TRBV6-1 ASSETGRDTEAF
TRBJ2-2 many TRBV6-1 ASSVLDFGAGELF
TRBJ2-3 NA TRBV7-8 ASSLGMGQRNTDTQY
TRBJ2-7 NA TRBV3-1 ASSQGNLALHYEQY
TRBJ1-2 few TRBV18 ASSPREQYGYT
TRBJ1-2 many TRBV20-1 SARDDRVRGYT
TRBJ1-5 many TRBV28 ASSPAGYSNQPQH
TRBJ2-1 NA TRBV28 ASSLGRSGLEQF
TRBJ2-7 NA TRBV6-1 ASSPGQGGNEQY
TRBJ2-7 many TRBV28 ASSLSRRGRSYEQY
TRBJ2-7 many TRBV27 ASSLKPGEGAYEQY
TRBJ1-6 many TRBV28 ASSQQGYYNSPLH
TRBJ2-7 few TRBV20-1 SARRGGTYEQY
TRBJ2-2 NA TRBV14 ASSLTGQGVFTGELF
TRBJ2-4 many TRBV11-2 ASSQEAWGRKNIQY
TRBJ1-1 NA TRBV28 ASRRGGTEAF